This T cell receptor beta chain was sequenced during a study of T cell repertoires in cytomegalovirus infection. About the research overall: The public TCR beta signatures pointed to both CMV infection and matching HLA type.

One entry per CDR3 protein, called by TCRdb with MiXCR from the reads. The table lists under 300,000 distinct CDR3 sequences, around 12% of them singletons. Per germline, CDR1 MNHEY and CDR2 SVGEGT. This CDR3 has 14 amino acids. The ends lost 3 bases at V and 1 base at J; junction bases unmatched: 1. This clonotype was obtained from a human donor in good health (CMV status not recorded). Some clones in this sample may be carry-over from other donors' samples. This chain joins TRBV6-2 or TRBV6-3 and TRBJ2-3, with 7 bases that match TRBD2. The material sequenced was PBMCs. In DNA form, the CDR3 reads TGTGCCAGCAGTTATGGACTAGGCACAGATACGCAGTATTTT. It translates to CASSYGLGTDTQYF.